The 23 T cell receptor beta chains below come from one sample, sequenced in a study of T cell changes during pregnancy in multiple sclerosis. Generated by immunoSEQ multiplex PCR, the TCRdb table keeps only in-frame clones and is missing some. The sample holds under 110,000 clones, less than 95% seen once. Source: peripheral blood, taken before pregnancy. The receptor source for this set is a female donor with multiple sclerosis, enrolled in a pregnancy study.

Comment on this clone: The junction departs from the called germline gene at one end, perhaps through a read error. V gene TRBV27 combines with J gene TRBJ2-3; a weak D match, TRBD2 (5 bases). CDR3 length: 15 amino acids. Germline loops: CDR1 MNHEY, CDR2 SMNVEV (reference sequence). This CDR3 is CASRFSPGFTDTQYF. CDR3 DNA: TGTGCCAGCCGTTTCAGTCCGGGGTTTACAGATACGCAGTATTTT.

The J gene is TRBJ1-2, the V gene TRBV28; possibly TRBD1 for D (6 bases). In germline, CDR1 is MDHEN, CDR2 SYDVKM. V dropped 6 bases and J dropped 5 bases, with 7 bases sitting between them. This CDR3 contains 11 residues. The CDR3 spells CASRGTYGYTF. The CDR3 region has the DNA TGTGCCAGCAGGGGGACATATGGCTACACCTTC.

J is TRBJ2-2 and V is TRBV6-5; 10 bases map to TRBD2. This CDR3 region has 15 residues. CDR1 is MNHEY and CDR2 is SVGAGI in the germline V gene. J gave up 4 bases and V 2 bases, and 1 base lay outside the gene matches. The CDR3 loop reads CASSYLAGATGELFF. DNA for the CDR3: TGTGCCAGCAGTTACCTAGCGGGAGCCACCGGGGAGCTGTTTTTT.

The V gene is TRBV7-9, the J gene TRBJ1-1; 10 bases agree with TRBD1. The length of the CDR3 is 17 residues. J gave up 0 bases and V 2 bases, and 6 bases lay outside the gene matches. In germline, CDR1 is SEHNR, CDR2 FQNEAQ (reference sequence). CDR3 sequence reads: CASSLSGTGVLNTEAFF. The CDR3 DNA follows: TGTGCCAGCAGCTTATCCGGGACAGGGGTCTTGAACACTGAAGCTTTCTTT.

V gene TRBV14 combines with J gene TRBJ1-1; 9 nucleotides agree with TRBD1. Germline V gene sequence: CDR1 SGHDN, CDR2 FVKESK. V was clipped by 3 bases and J by 4 bases; unmatched bases: 9. The CDR3 totals 16 residues. CDR3 bases: TGTGCCAGCAGCCAGTTTGGGACAGGGCCCTTCACTGAAGCTTTCTTT. Amino acid sequence: CASSQFGTGPFTEAFF.

This clone was detected only once. This chain uses TRBV6-1 with TRBJ2-7; 11 bases are a match to TRBD2. Losses at the gene ends were 7 bases for V and 2 bases for J; bases not matched to a gene: 7. The CDR3 is 15 amino acids. The germline V gene has CDR1 MNHNS and CDR2 SASEGT. This CDR3 is CASTSGTSGTYEQYF. The CDR3, as DNA: TGTGCCAGCACTTCAGGGACTAGCGGTACCTACGAGCAGTACTTC.

V gene TRBV5-1 combines with J gene TRBJ1-6; D might be TRBD1 (5 bases). The length of the CDR3 is 15 residues. V dropped 7 bases and J dropped 7 bases, with 18 bases sitting between them. The germline V gene encodes CDR1 SGHRS and CDR2 YFSETQ. DNA of the CDR3: TGCGCCAGCGCACTAAGCGGGACGGTGAATTCACCCCTCCACTTT. Its protein is CASALSGTVNSPLHF.

This clone was recorded once. The chain carries TRBV18 and TRBJ2-7, with TRBD1 identical over 7 bases. Germline CDR1 KGHSH, CDR2 LQKENI. The CDR3 has 15 amino acids. With 5 bases clipped from V and 5 bases from J, the junction kept 12 bases outside the gene matches. CDR3 amino acids: CASSVGQPPTDEQYF. As DNA, the CDR3 is TGTGCCAGCTCAGTGGGACAGCCACCCACCGACGAGCAGTACTTC.

V gene TRBV28 combines with J gene TRBJ2-5, with D maybe TRBD2 (5 bases). Deletions cut 6 bases from V and 5 bases from J, with 16 bases between. Germline V gene sequence: CDR1 MDHEN, CDR2 SYDVKM. This CDR3 contains 14 residues. CDR3 in amino acids: CASRVLGSAETQYF. In DNA, the CDR3 is TGTGCCAGCAGAGTATTAGGGAGCGCGGAGACCCAGTACTTC.

This clone was seen just once. This chain's CDR3 is CASSGRDRGDYGYTF. For the CDR3, the DNA is TGTGCCAGCAGTGGCCGGGACAGGGGGGACTATGGCTACACCTTC. V gene TRBV6-1 combines with J gene TRBJ1-2; TRBD1 matches at 11 bases. The CDR3 spans 15 residues. CDR1 is MNHNS and CDR2 is SASEGT in the germline V gene. The V gene end was trimmed by 4 bases and the J gene end by 3 bases; junction bases not matched to a gene: 4.

This chain links TRBV4-1 with TRBJ2-1; 10 bases agree with TRBD2. The CDR3 has 16 residues. V was pared by 5 bases and J by 8 bases, with 12 bases of the junction left unmatched. CDR1 is MGHRA, CDR2 YSYEKL, per germline. The CDR3 loop reads CASSSPGLAPFHEQFF. The CDR3, as DNA: TGCGCCAGCAGCTCCCCGGGACTAGCGCCATTCCATGAGCAGTTCTTC.

The chain uses TRBV2 and TRBJ1-5, with TRBD1 matching over 9 bases. The junction had 15 bases not matched to a gene; V was cut back by 3 bases and J by 6 bases. The germline V gene encodes CDR1 SNHLY and CDR2 FYNNEI. The CDR3 length is 18 residues. The CDR3 loop is CASSDEGQGFSFTQPQHF. CDR3 sequence (DNA): TGTGCCAGCAGTGATGAGGGACAGGGTTTTTCTTTCACTCAGCCCCAGCATTTT.

The V and J genes are TRBV2 and TRBJ2-7; 7 bases line up with TRBD1. V gave up 11 bases and J gave up 3 bases; unmatched junction bases: 10. The CDR3 contains 13 residues. Germline values: CDR1 SNHLY, CDR2 FYNNEI. The CDR3 bases are TGTGCCGCAAGGACAGGATCTATCTACGAGCAGTACTTC. Amino acids: CAARTGSIYEQYF. The variable domain in full, completed from reference TRBV2 and TRBJ2-7, reads EPEVTQTPSHQVTQMGQEVILRCVPISNHLYFYWYRQILGQKVEFLVSFYNNEISEKSEIFDDQFSVERPDGSNFTLKIRSTKLEDSAMYFCAARTGSIYEQYFGPGTRLTVT.

CDR3 residues: CASSGETGLADGYTF. The DNA of the CDR3 is TGTGCCAGCAGCGGCGAAACAGGGTTGGCGGATGGCTACACCTTC. V and J are TRBV7-9 and TRBJ1-2, with a possible D match to TRBD1 (6 bases). This CDR3 comprises 15 residues. V lost 5 bases to trimming and J lost 6 bases, with 19 bases between them. In germline, CDR1 is SEHNR, CDR2 FQNEAQ (reference sequence).

The J gene is TRBJ2-7, the V gene TRBV29-1; 10 bases match TRBD1. The CDR3 spans 14 residues. Germline-derived CDR1 and CDR2 are SQVTM and ANQGSEA. Germline trimming cut 4 bases from V and 6 bases from J; bases unmatched to any gene: 9. The CDR3 sequence is CSVATGTGAGEQYF. The DNA of the CDR3 is TGCAGCGTTGCCACCGGGACAGGGGCCGGCGAGCAGTACTTC.

This chain uses TRBV15 with TRBJ2-5, with 7 bases matching TRBD1. The V segment lost 3 bases and the J segment 4 bases; nucleotides outside the gene matches: 2. CDR1 is LNHNV and CDR2 is YYDKDF in the germline V gene (reference sequence). The CDR3 runs to 13 residues. The CDR3: CATSSHRGETQYF. The CDR3 DNA is TGTGCCACCAGCAGTCACAGGGGAGAGACCCAGTACTTC.

The CDR3 region is CASSIAGVGTEAFF. CDR3 bases: TGTGCCAGCAGCATCGCCGGGGTCGGCACTGAAGCTTTCTTT. The chain links TRBV11-2 to TRBJ1-1, with D unclear. Per germline, CDR1 SGHAT and CDR2 FQNNGV. CDR3 length equals 14 residues. Trimming stripped 5 bases from V and 4 bases from J, with 14 bases between.

This chain joins TRBV28 and TRBJ2-1; TRBD2 matches at 9 bases. CDR1 is MDHEN and CDR2 is SYDVKM in the germline V gene. Trimming cost V 4 bases and J 9 bases; bases outside gene matches: 10. The CDR3 totals 15 residues. The CDR3 loop reads CASSYAGGPGFEQFF. The CDR3 nucleotides read TGTGCCAGCAGTTACGCGGGAGGGCCCGGCTTTGAGCAGTTCTTC. The complete variable domain, with remaining parts taken from reference TRBV28 and TRBJ2-1, reads DVKVTQSSRYLVKRTGEKVFLECVQDMDHENMFWYRQDPGLGLRLIYFSYDVKMKEKGDIPEGYSVSREKKERFSLILESASTNQTSMYLCASSYAGGPGFEQFFGPGTRLTVL.

V usage is TRBV28 and J usage is TRBJ1-2; no clear D. V was cut by 4 bases and J by 8 bases, with 17 bases left in between. In germline, CDR1 is MDHEN, CDR2 SYDVKM. CDR3 length: 14 residues. The CDR3 loop reads CASSSTDGSRGYTF. DNA for the CDR3: TGTGCCAGCAGTTCCACCGACGGTTCGAGGGGCTACACCTTC.

The CDR3 DNA reads as TGCGCCAGCAGCTTGGAGACGGCGGGGGGGGCATATGATACGCAGTATTTT. This sequence encodes CASSLETAGGAYDTQYF. This sequence joins TRBV5-1 and TRBJ2-3; TRBD2 agrees at 9 bases. CDR1 is SGHRS and CDR2 is YFSETQ in the germline V gene. The CDR3 runs 17 residues. With 0 bases clipped from V and 6 bases from J, the junction kept 11 bases outside the gene matches. The entire variable domain, with the rest obtained from reference TRBV5-1 and TRBJ2-3, is as follows: KAGVTQTPRYLIKTRGQQVTLSCSPISGHRSVSWYQQTPGQGLQFLFEYFSETQRNKGNFPGRFSGRQFSNSRSEMNVSTLELGDSALYLCASSLETAGGAYDTQYFGPGTRLTVL.

This chain links TRBV10-2 with TRBJ2-3, with 11 positions matching TRBD2. Trimming at V came to 1 base and at J to 0 bases, leaving 9 bases not matched to a gene. Germline lookup yields CDR1 WSHSY and CDR2 SAAADI. The CDR3 runs 19 residues. CDR3 in DNA: TGCGCCAGCAGTGAGTTTGGTCTAGCGGGAGGTTGGAGCACAGATACGCAGTATTTT. Amino acids: CASSEFGLAGGWSTDTQYF.

The J gene is TRBJ2-7, the V gene TRBV5-5; D perhaps matches TRBD1 (6 bases). This CDR3 has 14 amino acids. Trimming took 4 bases from V and 2 from J, leaving 13 bases between them. The germline V gene encodes CDR1 SGHKS and CDR2 YYEKEE (reference sequence). CDR3 loop: CASSLAGQTYEQYF. In nucleotides, the CDR3 is TGTGCCAGCAGCCTGGCCGGACAGACCTACGAGCAGTACTTC.

The J gene is TRBJ2-3, the V gene TRBV7-9; D unresolved. Deletions cut 5 bases from V and 0 bases from J, with 12 bases between. The germline CDR1 and CDR2 sequences are SEHNR and FQNEAQ (reference sequence). This CDR3 has 15 residues. The CDR3 nucleotides are TGTGCCAGCAGCCCTTCTGCGATCAGCACAGATACGCAGTATTTT. Protein product: CASSPSAISTDTQYF.